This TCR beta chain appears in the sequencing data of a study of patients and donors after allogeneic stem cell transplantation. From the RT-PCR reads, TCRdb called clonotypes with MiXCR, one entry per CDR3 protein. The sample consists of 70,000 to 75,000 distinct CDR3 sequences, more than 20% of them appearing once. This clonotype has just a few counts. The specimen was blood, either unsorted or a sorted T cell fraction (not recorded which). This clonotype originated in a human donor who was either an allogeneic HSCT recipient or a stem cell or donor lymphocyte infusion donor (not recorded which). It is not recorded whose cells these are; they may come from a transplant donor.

DNA of the CDR3: TGTGCCAGCAGAAGTGGGACAGGGGGTATTCGGGCCGGGGAGCTGTTTTTT. Amino acid sequence: CASRSGTGGIRAGELFF. The J gene is TRBJ2-2, the V gene TRBV6-5; 11 bases line up with TRBD1. Looked up from germline, CDR1 is MNHEY and CDR2 is SVGAGI. The CDR3 consists of 17 residues. J lost 6 bases, V lost 6 bases, and 12 bases had no gene match.